A single sample gave rise to the 18 T cell receptor beta chains below, sequenced in a study of blood T cell repertoires in COVID-19. The method was immunoSEQ multiplex PCR; TCRdb's version includes in-frame clones alone and lacks a portion of them. Among hundreds of thousands of clones listed, roughly 85% were seen once. Sequences were obtained from peripheral blood. The receptor set was obtained from an elderly woman with acute or convalescent COVID-19.

This clone was counted only a few times. The rearrangement uses TRBV30 and TRBJ1-6; 7 nucleotides align to TRBD1. Losses at the gene ends were 0 bases for V and 6 bases for J; bases not matched to a gene: 2. This CDR3 has 14 residues. Per germline, CDR1 GTSNPN and CDR2 SVGIG (reference sequence). DNA of the CDR3: TGTGCCTGGAGTGTAGGGACAGTTAATTCACCCCTCCACTTT. It specifies CAWSVGTVNSPLHF. Complete variable domain (other parts from reference TRBV30 and TRBJ1-6): SQTIHQWPATLVQPVGSPLSLECTVEGTSNPNLYWYRQAAGRGLQLLFYSVGIGQISSEVPQNLSASRPQDRQFILSSKKLLLSDSGFYLCAWSVGTVNSPLHFGNGTRLTVT.

V is TRBV14 and J is TRBJ2-3; 8 positions agree with TRBD2. Germline lookup yields CDR1 SGHDN and CDR2 FVKESK. There are 14 residues in the CDR3. V lost 4 bases and J lost 6; bases outside the gene matches: 6. The CDR3 loop reads CASSPLAGGDTQYF. The DNA for the CDR3 is TGTGCCAGCAGCCCCCTGGCGGGGGGTGATACGCAGTATTTT.

The J gene is TRBJ1-3, the V gene TRBV6-6; 8 bases align to TRBD1. The CDR3 covers 15 residues. The V and J ends lost 2 bases and 2 bases, in that order; junction bases with no gene match: 2. CDR1 is MNHNY and CDR2 is SVGAGI in the germline V gene (reference sequence). CDR3: CASSYRTGTGNTIYF. The CDR3 region has the DNA TGTGCCAGCAGTTACCGGACAGGGACTGGAAACACCATATATTTT.

The chain has TRBV7-2 and TRBJ2-3; 11 bases agree with TRBD2. J lost 1 base, V lost 4 bases, and 10 bases had no gene match. This CDR3 region has 18 residues. Germline CDR1 reads SGHTA; CDR2 reads FQGNSA. This CDR3 reads CASSSRRTSGFRTDTQYF. The CDR3 DNA follows: TGTGCCAGCAGCTCAAGGAGGACTAGCGGGTTCCGCACAGATACGCAGTATTTT. Using reference TRBV7-2 and TRBJ2-3 for the parts outside the CDR3, the full variable domain is GAGVSQSPSNKVTEKGKDVELRCDPISGHTALYWYRQSLGQGLEFLIYFQGNSAPDKSGLPSDRFSAERTGGSVSTLTIQRTQQEDSAVYLCASSSRRTSGFRTDTQYFGPGTRLTVL.

The sample holds one count of this clone. The chain is built from TRBV28 and TRBJ1-2; possibly TRBD1 for D (6 bases). CDR3 size: 12 residues. In germline, CDR1 is MDHEN, CDR2 SYDVKM. The ends were cut back, 5 bases at V and 7 bases at J, with 11 bases in the middle. In DNA form, the CDR3 reads TGTGCCAGCAGTATCAACAGGGCTGGCTACACCTTC. This gives the protein CASSINRAGYTF.

Comment on this clone: Additional DNA sequences in this sample encode the identical CDR3. The chain couples TRBV7-2 to TRBJ1-2; the D gene is possibly TRBD1 (6 bases). The CDR3 sequence is 13 residues long. V was clipped by 1 base and J by 8 bases, with 11 bases between them. CDR1 is SGHTA and CDR2 is FQGNSA in the germline V gene. Written as DNA, the CDR3 is TGTGCCAGCAGCTTAGAGGGCAGGGGAGGCTACACCTTC. This codes for CASSLEGRGGYTF. The variable domain in full, with the rest retrieved from reference TRBV7-2 and TRBJ1-2, is GAGVSQSPSNKVTEKGKDVELRCDPISGHTALYWYRQSLGQGLEFLIYFQGNSAPDKSGLPSDRFSAERTGGSVSTLTIQRTQQEDSAVYLCASSLEGRGGYTFGSGTRLTVV.

The CDR3 spells CASSQTVTINEQFF. The CDR3 DNA follows: TGTGCCAGCAGTCAGACGGTGACAATCAATGAGCAGTTCTTC. The rearrangement joins TRBV27 to TRBJ2-1; D unresolved. The V end lost 5 bases, the J end lost 6 bases, and 14 bases lay between the germline ends. The CDR3 loop spans 14 amino acids. From germline, CDR1 is MNHEY and CDR2 SMNVEV (reference sequence).

The chain employs TRBV3-1 (or the pseudogene TRBV3-2) and TRBJ1-3; D perhaps matches TRBD1 (6 bases). CDR1 LGHDT and CDR2 YNNKEL come from the germline V gene (reference sequence). Trimming left V 0 bases short and J 3 bases short, with 12 bases between. The CDR3 consists of 16 residues. CDR3 sequence reads: CASSQDPGHSGNTIYF. Here the CDR3 DNA reads TGTGCCAGCAGCCAAGACCCGGGACATAGTGGAAACACCATATATTTT.

The count of this clone is one. The chain has TRBV29-1 and TRBJ2-5; 7 nucleotides match TRBD2. V lost 0 bases, J lost 7 bases, and 11 bases stayed unmatched. The CDR3 extends over 15 amino acids. Germline-derived CDR1 and CDR2 are SQVTM and ANQGSEA. The CDR3 spells CSVEDFWGGIGTQYF. CDR3 nucleotides: TGCAGCGTTGAAGACTTTTGGGGGGGTATAGGGACCCAGTACTTC.

The chain has TRBV5-1 and TRBJ2-5; weak D call: TRBD2 (7 bases). The germline gives CDR1 SGHRS, CDR2 YFSETQ. The CDR3 is 16 residues long. Trimming removed 5 bases from V and 2 bases from J, with 19 bases in between. The CDR3 loop reads CASRAFLAGAQETQYF. Written as DNA, the CDR3 is TGCGCCAGCAGGGCCTTTTTGGCGGGGGCTCAAGAGACCCAGTACTTC.

V gene TRBV11-3 combines with J gene TRBJ2-3; tentative D call: TRBD2 (5 bases). There are 13 residues in the CDR3. Germline CDR1 is SGHNT and CDR2 is YENEEA. V lost 5 bases and J lost 4, with 10 bases in between. CDR3 protein: CASSGLIPDTQYF. The CDR3 DNA reads as TGTGCCAGCAGCGGACTTATCCCAGATACGCAGTATTTT.

The V gene is TRBV11-2, the J gene TRBJ2-1; the D gene is possibly TRBD2 (7 bases). Germline lookup yields CDR1 SGHAT and CDR2 FQNNGV. The CDR3 is made up of 15 amino acids. Trimming removed 1 base from V and 6 bases from J, with 13 bases in between. CDR3 amino acids: CASSLGPGEGNEQFF. The CDR3 nucleotides are TGTGCCAGCAGCTTAGGCCCAGGGGAGGGCAATGAGCAGTTCTTC.

The chain links TRBV6-5 to TRBJ2-7; 7 bases map to TRBD1. V trimming: 3 bases; J trimming: 4 bases; junction bases outside the gene matches: 6. The germline V gene encodes CDR1 MNHEY and CDR2 SVGAGI. The CDR3 is 14 amino acids. Here the CDR3 DNA reads TGTGCCAGCAGTTATGGGGCAGGGGGTTACGAGCAGTACTTC. It yields the protein CASSYGAGGYEQYF.

J is TRBJ2-7 and V is TRBV10-1; the D is unclear. V was cut by 1 base and J by 2 bases, with 12 bases left in between. The CDR3 is 15 amino acids. Germline V lookup: CDR1 WNHNN, CDR2 SYGVQD (reference sequence). For the CDR3, the DNA is TGCGCCAGCAGTGAGTTTTTCAGAAAAGCCTACGAGCAGTACTTC. Protein product: CASSEFFRKAYEQYF.

V gene TRBV24-1 combines with J gene TRBJ2-2, with D hard to call. V was pared by 1 base and J by 13 bases, with 9 bases between. CDR3 length: 12 amino acids. Germline loops: CDR1 KGHDR, CDR2 SFDVKD. The CDR3 region has the DNA TGTGCCACCAGTGATTTAGGAGTAACGCTGTTTTTT. Translation: CATSDLGVTLFF.

Only one count was recorded for this clone. The rearrangement joins TRBV7-2 to TRBJ2-5; 9 bases match TRBD2. The length of the CDR3 is 14 residues. Germline assignment: CDR1 SGHTA and CDR2 FQGNSA. J lost 5 bases, V lost 5 bases, and 6 bases had no gene match. CDR3 nucleotide sequence: TGTGCCAGCAGCCGCGGGGGGGGTAGGGAGACCCAGTACTTC. Translated: CASSRGGGRETQYF.

V gene TRBV19 combines with J gene TRBJ2-7; tentative D call: TRBD2 (6 bases). CDR1 is LNHDA, CDR2 SQIVND, per germline (reference sequence). Trimming pared 10 bases from V and 2 bases from J, leaving 18 bases between. This CDR3 is built from 14 residues. CDR3 nucleotide sequence: TGTGCCACCCGACAACAGGAGGGAACCTACGAGCAGTACTTC. It codes for CATRQQEGTYEQYF.

The chain joins TRBV28 to TRBJ2-2, with 8 nucleotides matching TRBD2. V gave up 2 bases and J gave up 4 bases; unmatched junction bases: 3. Germline loops: CDR1 MDHEN, CDR2 SYDVKM. CDR3 length equals 15 residues. CDR3 region: CASSLASGSTGELFF. DNA of the CDR3: TGTGCCAGCAGTTTAGCTAGCGGGTCCACCGGGGAGCTGTTTTTT.